The rows below give T cell receptor beta chains drawn from one sample of a study of T-cell memory formation after mild COVID-19. Via MiXCR, TCRdb re-called the 5' RACE reads, giving one row per CDR3 protein. Among about 210,000 distinct CDR3 sequences listed, 27% were seen once. Sequenced material: PBMCs or a T cell subset sorted from them (not recorded which). These receptors were collected from an adult woman who had mild COVID-19 (a few samples of this study predate the infection). Cell type and time point are not known. Both conserved end residues are part of each CDR3. Fields, in order: J gene, V gene, D gene, clone size, CDR3 DNA, CDR3 protein. A D gene is named only where the DNA matches it firmly. Not all rows give a size; the values are once, few, many and, for expanded clones, a class.

J gene: TRBJ2-7; V gene: TRBV2; D gene: .; clone size: .; CDR3 DNA: TGTGCCAGCAGTGAAGCGCTTGGCCCCTACGAGCAGTACTTC; CDR3 protein: CASSEALGPYEQYF
J gene: TRBJ1-2; V gene: TRBV6-5; D gene: .; clone size: .; CDR3 DNA: TGTGCCAGCAGCTCTATGACAGTCAACTATGGCTACACCTTC; CDR3 protein: CASSSMTVNYGYTF
J gene: TRBJ1-2; V gene: TRBV30; D gene: TRBD1; clone size: few; CDR3 DNA: TGTGCCTGGAGCCGGGGACAGGGCAAAATCTATGGCTACACCTTC; CDR3 protein: CAWSRGQGKIYGYTF
J gene: TRBJ1-5; V gene: TRBV5-1; D gene: TRBD1; clone size: .; CDR3 DNA: TGCGCCAGCAGCCGGGACAGGGAAGCTTCGGATCAGCCCCAGCATTTT; CDR3 protein: CASSRDREASDQPQHF
J gene: TRBJ1-2; V gene: TRBV4-3; D gene: .; clone size: .; CDR3 DNA: TGCGCCAGCAGCCAAGTACGGACCTCCTATGGCTACACCTTC; CDR3 protein: CASSQVRTSYGYTF
J gene: TRBJ2-1; V gene: TRBV7-6; D gene: TRBD2; clone size: few; CDR3 DNA: TGTGCCAGCAGCCCGACTAGCGGGAGGGTGGATGAGCAGTTCTTC; CDR3 protein: CASSPTSGRVDEQFF
J gene: TRBJ2-1; V gene: TRBV7-9; D gene: TRBD2; clone size: .; CDR3 DNA: TGTGCCAGCAGGGTTTGGCGGGAGGAAAGCTCCTACAATGAGCAGTTCTTC; CDR3 protein: CASRVWREESSYNEQFF
J gene: TRBJ2-1; V gene: TRBV3-1; D gene: .; clone size: few; CDR3 DNA: TGTGCCAGCAGCCAAACCCGGGGGGGACAGGGCTCCTACAATGAGCAGTTCTTC; CDR3 protein: CASSQTRGGQGSYNEQFF
J gene: TRBJ2-1; V gene: TRBV28; D gene: TRBD2; clone size: few; CDR3 DNA: TGTGCCAGCAGTCGCGGGACTAGCGGGAACAATGAGCAGTTCTTC; CDR3 protein: CASSRGTSGNNEQFF
J gene: TRBJ2-5; V gene: TRBV29-1; D gene: .; clone size: few; CDR3 DNA: TGCAGCGTTGATACTGGACGGCCGTTGCAAGAGACCCAGTACTTC; CDR3 protein: CSVDTGRPLQETQYF
J gene: TRBJ2-3; V gene: TRBV12-3/TRBV12-4; D gene: TRBD2; clone size: few; CDR3 DNA: TGTGCCAGCAGTCCATGGACTAGCGGGCGTGATACGCAGTATTTT; CDR3 protein: CASSPWTSGRDTQYF
J gene: TRBJ1-2; V gene: TRBV27; D gene: .; clone size: .; CDR3 DNA: TGTGCCAGCAGTTTACACCCAGGGGCCTATGGCTACACCTTC; CDR3 protein: CASSLHPGAYGYTF
J gene: TRBJ1-1; V gene: TRBV7-9; D gene: .; clone size: .; CDR3 DNA: TGTGCCAGCACCCCCTGGGGGGGAACTGAAGCTTTCTTT; CDR3 protein: CASTPWGGTEAFF
J gene: TRBJ1-1; V gene: TRBV6-5; D gene: .; clone size: few; CDR3 DNA: TGTGCCAGCAGTTACTCGAGTATGTTAGGAAACACTGAAGCTTTCTTT; CDR3 protein: CASSYSSMLGNTEAFF
J gene: TRBJ1-2; V gene: TRBV5-1; D gene: .; clone size: few; CDR3 DNA: TGCGCCAGCAGTAACAGTGACGGCTACACCTTC; CDR3 protein: CASSNSDGYTF
J gene: TRBJ2-3; V gene: TRBV9; D gene: .; clone size: .; CDR3 DNA: TGTGCCAGCAGCTCCCATCCCGCGACCAGCACAGATACGCAGTATTTT; CDR3 protein: CASSSHPATSTDTQYF
J gene: TRBJ2-7; V gene: TRBV7-9; D gene: .; clone size: few; CDR3 DNA: TGTGCCAGCAGCTTACATCAGCGGACCTACGAGCAGTACTTC; CDR3 protein: CASSLHQRTYEQYF